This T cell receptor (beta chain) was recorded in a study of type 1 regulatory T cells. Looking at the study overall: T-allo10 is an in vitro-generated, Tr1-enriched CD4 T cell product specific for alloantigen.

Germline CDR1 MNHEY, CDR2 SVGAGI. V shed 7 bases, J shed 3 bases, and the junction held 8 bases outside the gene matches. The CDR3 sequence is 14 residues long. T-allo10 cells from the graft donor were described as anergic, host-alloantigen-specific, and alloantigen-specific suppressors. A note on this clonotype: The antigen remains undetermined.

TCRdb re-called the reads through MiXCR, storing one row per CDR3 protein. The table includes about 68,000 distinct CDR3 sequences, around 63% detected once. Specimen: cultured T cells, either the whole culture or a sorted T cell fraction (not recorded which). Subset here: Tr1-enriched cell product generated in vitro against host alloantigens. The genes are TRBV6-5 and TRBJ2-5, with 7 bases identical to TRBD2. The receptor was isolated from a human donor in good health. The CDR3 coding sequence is TGTGCCAGCACCCCTCTTGCGGGAGAAGAGACCCAGTACTTC. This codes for CASTPLAGEETQYF.